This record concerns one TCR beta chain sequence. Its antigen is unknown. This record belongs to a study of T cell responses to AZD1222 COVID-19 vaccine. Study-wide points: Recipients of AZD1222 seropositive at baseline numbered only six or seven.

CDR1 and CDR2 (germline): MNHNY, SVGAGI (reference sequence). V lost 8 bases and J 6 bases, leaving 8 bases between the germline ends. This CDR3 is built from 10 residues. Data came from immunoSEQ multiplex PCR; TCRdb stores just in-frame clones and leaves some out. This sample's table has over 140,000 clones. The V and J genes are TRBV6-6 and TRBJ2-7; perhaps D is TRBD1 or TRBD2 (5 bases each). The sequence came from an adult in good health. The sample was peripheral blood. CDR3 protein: CASGGGEQYF. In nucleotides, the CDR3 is TGTGCCAGCGGGGGTGGCGAGCAGTACTTC.